These T cell receptor beta chains were read from a single sample in a study of T cell repertoires in cytomegalovirus infection. TCRdb passed the reads through MiXCR, listing each CDR3 protein once. There are 450,000 to 550,000 distinct CDR3 sequences in the sample; 16% occur only once, and roughly a quarter lies in the top ten. Sequenced input: CD8+ T cells from PBMCs. These receptors all come from a human donor in good health (CMV status not recorded). Some clones in this sample may be carry-over from other donors' samples. The CDR3 runs from the conserved cysteine through the conserved F or W. A D gene is named only where the DNA matches it firmly. A row's size may be missing; if present it is once, few, many or a size class.

size,J,D,V,CDR3,DNA
many,TRBJ2-2,NA,TRBV6-4,CASSDFGNTGELFF,TGTGCCAGCAGTGACTTTGGGAACACCGGGGAGCTGTTTTTT
NA,TRBJ2-3,TRBD2,TRBV7-8,CASSRSGGTDAQYF,TGTGCCAGCAGCCGTAGCGGGGGCACAGATGCGCAGTATTTT
many,TRBJ2-7,TRBD2,TRBV7-2,CASSMGLAGSYEQYF,TGTGCCAGCAGCATGGGACTAGCGGGGTCCTACGAGCAGTACTTC
few,TRBJ2-1,NA,TRBV20-1,CSARGMTHNEQFF,TGCAGTGCTCGGGGGATGACCCACAATGAGCAGTTCTTC
few,TRBJ2-1,TRBD2,TRBV29-1,CSVQYGLAVDNEQFF,TGCAGCGTCCAGTACGGACTAGCGGTTGACAATGAGCAGTTCTTC
few,TRBJ1-1,NA,TRBV6-1,CASSAYRVGTEAFF,TGTGCCAGCAGTGCATACCGGGTGGGCACTGAAGCTTTCTTT
many,TRBJ2-1,TRBD2,TRBV11-2,CASSLRASGRAILDEQFF,TGTGCCAGCAGCTTACGGGCTAGCGGGAGGGCTATCTTGGATGAGCAGTTCTTC
few,TRBJ2-2,TRBD2,TRBV5-6,CASSPRKREGAGELFF,TGTGCCAGCAGCCCACGAAAGCGGGAGGGGGCCGGGGAGCTGTTTTTT
many,TRBJ2-2,NA,TRBV7-6,CASSLKGETGELFF,TGTGCCAGCAGCTTGAAGGGGGAAACCGGGGAGCTGTTTTTT
many,TRBJ2-7,NA,TRBV7-2,CASSLVSVSSYEQYF,TGTGCCAGCAGCTTAGTTAGCGTGAGCTCCTACGAGCAGTACTTC
NA,TRBJ1-2,NA,TRBV18,CASSPSGPQSYGYTF,TGTGCCAGCTCACCAAGCGGGCCTCAAAGCTATGGCTACACCTTC
NA,TRBJ2-3,NA,TRBV5-1,CASSFVLFDTQYF,TGCGCCAGCAGCTTTGTCCTCTTCGATACGCAGTATTTT
NA,TRBJ1-5,NA,TRBV6-6,CASVRQPQHF,TGTGCCAGCGTACGGCAGCCCCAGCATTTT
many,TRBJ1-6,TRBD1,TRBV7-9,CASSGTGNSPLHF,TGTGCCAGCTCCGGGACAGGGAATTCACCCCTCCACTTT
once,TRBJ1-2,NA,TRBV7-8,CATAVSWWLVGYTF,TGTGCAACAGCCGTTTCGTGGTGGCTGGTTGGCTACACCTTC
NA,TRBJ2-1,TRBD1,TRBV24-1,CATSDLGQGGNEQFF,TGTGCCACCAGTGATTTGGGACAGGGGGGCAATGAGCAGTTCTTC
NA,TRBJ1-1,TRBD1,TRBV28,CASSRQGARAEAFF,TGTGCCAGCAGTCGTCAGGGGGCGCGGGCTGAAGCTTTCTTT
many,TRBJ2-1,TRBD2,TRBV7-2,CASSQFTSGSYNEQFF,TGTGCCAGCAGCCAGTTTACTAGCGGCTCCTACAATGAGCAGTTCTTC
few,TRBJ2-3,TRBD2,TRBV15,CATRAPRGLAGITDTQYF,TGTGCCACCAGAGCACCCCGGGGACTAGCGGGGATCACAGATACGCAGTATTTT
many,TRBJ2-2,NA,TRBV7-9,CASRSEGSRWDGELFF,TGTGCCAGCAGATCAGAGGGATCTCGATGGGACGGGGAGCTGTTTTTT
many,TRBJ2-7,TRBD2,TRBV12-3/TRBV12-4,CASSLVTGRGLPYEQYF,TGTGCCAGCAGTTTGGTAACGGGCCGGGGACTACCCTACGAGCAGTACTTC
many,TRBJ2-1,TRBD2,TRBV28,CASSSLAGSNEQFF,TGTGCCAGCAGTTCCTTAGCGGGAAGCAATGAGCAGTTCTTC
few,TRBJ2-3,NA,TRBV6-8,CANSYHAGLTDTQYF,TGTGCCAACAGTTACCATGCGGGCCTCACAGATACGCAGTATTTT
NA,TRBJ2-1,NA,TRBV6-5,CASSYSGGGNEQFF,TGTGCCAGCAGTTACTCGGGGGGCGGCAATGAGCAGTTCTTC
NA,TRBJ1-1,TRBD1,TRBV15,CATSRDKAGGRTEAFF,TGTGCCACCAGCAGAGATAAGGCAGGGGGGCGCACTGAAGCTTTCTTT
few,TRBJ2-3,TRBD2,TRBV10-3,CATEAGGMDTQYF,TGTGCCACCGAAGCGGGAGGGATGGATACGCAGTATTTT
few,TRBJ1-6,NA,TRBV12-5,CASGLHVSPLHF,TGTGCTAGTGGTTTACACGTTTCACCCCTCCACTTT
few,TRBJ2-7,NA,TRBV12-5,CASGLGGHEQYF,TGTGCTAGTGGTTTGGGGGGGCACGAGCAGTACTTC
few,TRBJ2-3,TRBD2,TRBV6-5,CASTPTSGTDTQYF,TGTGCCAGCACCCCGACTAGCGGGACAGATACGCAGTATTTT
NA,TRBJ1-5,NA,TRBV19,CASSIGGTDYSNQPQHF,TGTGCCAGTAGTATAGGGGGGACGGATTATAGCAATCAGCCCCAGCATTTT
NA,TRBJ2-1,TRBD1,TRBV7-9,CASSLAGTGFYNEQFF,TGTGCCAGCAGCTTGGCCGGGACAGGGTTCTACAATGAGCAGTTCTTC
many,TRBJ2-1,NA,TRBV27,CAISAGLPGSYNEQFF,TGTGCCATCTCTGCGGGACTTCCCGGCTCCTACAATGAGCAGTTCTTC